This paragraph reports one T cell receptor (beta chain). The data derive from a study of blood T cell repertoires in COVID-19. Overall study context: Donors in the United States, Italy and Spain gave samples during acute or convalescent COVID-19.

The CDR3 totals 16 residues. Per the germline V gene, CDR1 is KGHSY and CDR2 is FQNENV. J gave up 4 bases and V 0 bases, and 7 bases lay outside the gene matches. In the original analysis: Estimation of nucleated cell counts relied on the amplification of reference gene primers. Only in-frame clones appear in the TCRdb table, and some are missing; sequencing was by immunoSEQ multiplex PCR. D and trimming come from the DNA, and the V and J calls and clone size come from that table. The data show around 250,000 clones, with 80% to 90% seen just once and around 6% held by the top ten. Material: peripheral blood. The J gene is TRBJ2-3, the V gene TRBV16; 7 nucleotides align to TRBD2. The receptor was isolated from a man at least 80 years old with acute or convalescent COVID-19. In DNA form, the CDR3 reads TGTGCCAGCAGCCAATCCCCCCGGGGGGATTCAGATACGCAGTATTTT. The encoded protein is CASSQSPRGDSDTQYF.